Listed below are T cell receptor beta chains from one sample, sequenced in a study of chemoradiotherapy in HPV16-positive cancers. Data came from immunoSEQ multiplex PCR; TCRdb stores just in-frame clones and leaves some out. The repertoire holds about 12,000 clones, with less than 80% as singletons. Specimen collection occurred from a patient who underwent chemoradiotherapy. These TCRs come from a human donor with HPV-associated anogenital cancer. CDR3s include the opening cysteine and the closing phenylalanine or tryptophan. The D gene is left open where the match is weak. The listing skips clone size in some rows; elsewhere it reads once, few, many or a size class.

D gene: TRBD1; V gene: TRBV19; J gene: TRBJ2-7; clone size: .; CDR3 DNA: TGTGCCAGTAGTCCTCAAGGGACAGGCTCGGGCTACGAGCAGTACTTC; CDR3 protein: CASSPQGTGSGYEQYF
D gene: .; V gene: TRBV19; J gene: TRBJ2-1; clone size: .; CDR3 DNA: TGTGCCAGTAGTTCAGGGTTGGTAACCTACAATGAGCAGTTCTTC; CDR3 protein: CASSSGLVTYNEQFF
D gene: .; V gene: TRBV5-1; J gene: TRBJ2-5; clone size: .; CDR3 DNA: TGCGCCAGCTCCCTAGGAGGGGGCACTCGAGAGACCCAGTACTTC; CDR3 protein: CASSLGGGTRETQYF
D gene: TRBD1; V gene: TRBV19; J gene: TRBJ1-5; clone size: .; CDR3 DNA: TGTGCCAGTAGTGGGACAGCTCCTTATAGCAATCAGCCCCAGCATTTT; CDR3 protein: CASSGTAPYSNQPQHF
D gene: TRBD1; V gene: TRBV7-8; J gene: TRBJ1-1; clone size: .; CDR3 DNA: TGTGCCAGCAGTCCAGGGGGTATCGCTGAAGCTTTCTTT; CDR3 protein: CASSPGGIAEAFF
D gene: .; V gene: TRBV28; J gene: TRBJ2-7; clone size: .; CDR3 DNA: TGTGCCAGCAGATCAACCGTCGGGGGGCAGTACTTC; CDR3 protein: CASRSTVGGQYF
D gene: TRBD1; V gene: TRBV6-5; J gene: TRBJ2-7; clone size: .; CDR3 DNA: TGTGCCAGCAGTTCCCCCCACAGGGGCAGGTACGAGCAGTACTTC; CDR3 protein: CASSSPHRGRYEQYF
D gene: .; V gene: TRBV5-1; J gene: TRBJ2-7; clone size: few; CDR3 DNA: TGCGCCAGCAGCTTGGGGTTGACATTTGAGCAGTACTTC; CDR3 protein: CASSLGLTFEQYF
D gene: TRBD2; V gene: TRBV7-9; J gene: TRBJ2-3; clone size: .; CDR3 DNA: TGTGCCAGCAGCTCTACTAGCGAGAGGACAGATACGCAGTATTTT; CDR3 protein: CASSSTSERTDTQYF
D gene: .; V gene: TRBV5-1; J gene: TRBJ2-1; clone size: .; CDR3 DNA: TGCGCCAGCAGCTGGCCCTCAGGCCGGGACCCCCTGACCAATGAGCAGTTCTTC; CDR3 protein: CASSWPSGRDPLTNEQFF
D gene: .; V gene: TRBV29-1; J gene: TRBJ2-2; clone size: few; CDR3 DNA: TGCAGCGTTGTTAACACCGGGGAGCTGTTTTTT; CDR3 protein: CSVVNTGELFF
D gene: .; V gene: TRBV6-4; J gene: TRBJ1-2; clone size: .; CDR3 DNA: TGTGCCAGCAGTGACTCAGGGTATGGCTACACCTTC; CDR3 protein: CASSDSGYGYTF
D gene: .; V gene: TRBV5-1; J gene: TRBJ1-2; clone size: .; CDR3 DNA: TGCGCCAGCAGCTTGGCGGGGGAGGCCTATGGCTACACCTTC; CDR3 protein: CASSLAGEAYGYTF
D gene: .; V gene: TRBV30; J gene: TRBJ1-3; clone size: .; CDR3 DNA: TGTGCCTGGAGCGCAAGAGGTCAGACGAGAGGAAACACCATATATTTT; CDR3 protein: CAWSARGQTRGNTIYF
D gene: TRBD2; V gene: TRBV5-6; J gene: TRBJ2-6; clone size: few; CDR3 DNA: TGTGCCAGCAGCTTCCCGGGGGGGGCCGACGTCCTGACTTTC; CDR3 protein: CASSFPGGADVLTF
D gene: .; V gene: TRBV29-1; J gene: TRBJ1-4; clone size: .; CDR3 DNA: TGCAGCGCCGAGGCCCAGGGTGGGGAAAAACTGTTTTTT; CDR3 protein: CSAEAQGGEKLFF
D gene: .; V gene: TRBV4-1; J gene: TRBJ1-1; clone size: .; CDR3 DNA: TGCGCCAGCAGCCAAGTCCCAGGGACGAACACTGAAGCTTTCTTT; CDR3 protein: CASSQVPGTNTEAFF
D gene: .; V gene: TRBV5-1; J gene: TRBJ2-5; clone size: .; CDR3 DNA: TGCGCCAGCAGCTTTGGATTCCAAGAGACCCAGTACTTC; CDR3 protein: CASSFGFQETQYF
D gene: .; V gene: TRBV4-1; J gene: TRBJ2-1; clone size: .; CDR3 DNA: TGCGCCAGCAGCCGGGGGGCCAGCCTAGAGCAGTTCTTC; CDR3 protein: CASSRGASLEQFF
D gene: .; V gene: TRBV4-1; J gene: TRBJ2-1; clone size: few; CDR3 DNA: TGCGCCAGCAGCCCGATGTTTAGTGCTGAGCAGTTCTTC; CDR3 protein: CASSPMFSAEQFF
D gene: .; V gene: TRBV6-6; J gene: TRBJ1-1; clone size: .; CDR3 DNA: TGTGCCAGCAGTCTCCGGGAAACAGGTGAAGCTTTCTTT; CDR3 protein: CASSLRETGEAFF
D gene: .; V gene: TRBV28; J gene: TRBJ2-7; clone size: once; CDR3 DNA: TGTGCCAGCAGTTTAGAATCCGGACCGGCCTACGAGCAGTACTTC; CDR3 protein: CASSLESGPAYEQYF
D gene: .; V gene: TRBV14; J gene: TRBJ1-2; clone size: few; CDR3 DNA: TGTGCCAGCAGCCTATTAGCAAGCGGCTACACCTTC; CDR3 protein: CASSLLASGYTF
D gene: .; V gene: TRBV2; J gene: TRBJ2-6; clone size: few; CDR3 DNA: TGTGCCAGGTGGGAAGTGGGGGCCAACGTCCTGACTTTC; CDR3 protein: CARWEVGANVLTF
D gene: .; V gene: TRBV29-1; J gene: TRBJ2-5; clone size: .; CDR3 DNA: TGCAGCGTTGTGGACCCCGAGGAGACCCAGTACTTC; CDR3 protein: CSVVDPEETQYF
D gene: TRBD1; V gene: TRBV27; J gene: TRBJ1-3; clone size: .; CDR3 DNA: TGTGCCAGCAGTCCACGCGGGACAGGGCTCGGAAACACCATATATTTT; CDR3 protein: CASSPRGTGLGNTIYF
D gene: .; V gene: TRBV5-5; J gene: TRBJ1-2; clone size: .; CDR3 DNA: TGTGCCAGCAGCTTGATGGAGCAGGGGTTATATGGCTACACCTTC; CDR3 protein: CASSLMEQGLYGYTF
D gene: .; V gene: TRBV20-1; J gene: TRBJ1-1; clone size: few; CDR3 DNA: TGCAGTGCTATCAAGAACACTGAAGCTTTCTTT; CDR3 protein: CSAIKNTEAFF
D gene: .; V gene: TRBV19; J gene: TRBJ1-1; clone size: .; CDR3 DNA: TGTGCCAGTAGCTCGGTTAGGGGGACTGAAGCTTTCTTT; CDR3 protein: CASSSVRGTEAFF
D gene: TRBD1; V gene: TRBV25-1; J gene: TRBJ1-1; clone size: medium-sized; CDR3 DNA: TGTGCCAGCAAACTGACAGGGGGCGTCACTGAAGCTTTCTTT; CDR3 protein: CASKLTGGVTEAFF
D gene: .; V gene: TRBV18; J gene: TRBJ2-1; clone size: .; CDR3 DNA: TGTGCCAGCTCACCACCATTCCAGAGCTCCTACAATGAGCAGTTCTTC; CDR3 protein: CASSPPFQSSYNEQFF
D gene: .; V gene: TRBV28; J gene: TRBJ2-7; clone size: .; CDR3 DNA: TGTGCCAGCAGTTTATGGGCCAGGGGAAACGAGCAGTACTTC; CDR3 protein: CASSLWARGNEQYF
D gene: .; V gene: TRBV11-3; J gene: TRBJ2-3; clone size: .; CDR3 DNA: TGTGCCAGCAGCTTAGGGTCGGGGGGCGGAGATACGCAGTATTTT; CDR3 protein: CASSLGSGGGDTQYF
D gene: .; V gene: TRBV28; J gene: TRBJ2-2; clone size: .; CDR3 DNA: TGTGCCAGCAGTCCGGGACACCTATCCTCCGGGGAGCTGTTTTTT; CDR3 protein: CASSPGHLSSGELFF
D gene: .; V gene: TRBV28; J gene: TRBJ2-7; clone size: .; CDR3 DNA: TGTGCCAGCAGTTTATTTAACAGGGCGTACGAGCAGTACTTC; CDR3 protein: CASSLFNRAYEQYF
D gene: .; V gene: TRBV10-2; J gene: TRBJ2-7; clone size: medium-sized; CDR3 DNA: TGCGCCAGCAGCTTTCATGGTCCCATGGAGCAGTACTTC; CDR3 protein: CASSFHGPMEQYF
D gene: TRBD1; V gene: TRBV5-1; J gene: TRBJ2-3; clone size: .; CDR3 DNA: TGCGCCAGCAGCATCACAGGGGATTCAGATACGCAGTATTTT; CDR3 protein: CASSITGDSDTQYF
D gene: .; V gene: TRBV18; J gene: TRBJ1-3; clone size: .; CDR3 DNA: TGTGCCAGCTCACCACCGGTATTAAACACCATATATTTT; CDR3 protein: CASSPPVLNTIYF
D gene: .; V gene: TRBV29-1; J gene: TRBJ1-1; clone size: .; CDR3 DNA: TGCAGCGTGGTGGACACTGAAGCTTTCTTT; CDR3 protein: CSVVDTEAFF
D gene: TRBD1; V gene: TRBV29-1; J gene: TRBJ1-3; clone size: .; CDR3 DNA: TGCAGCGTCTGGACAGGGTCGACGAACACCATATATTTT; CDR3 protein: CSVWTGSTNTIYF
D gene: TRBD2; V gene: TRBV4-2; J gene: TRBJ2-7; clone size: .; CDR3 DNA: TGTGCCAGCAGCCAAGGTAGCGGGCCGGCCTACGAGCAGTACTTC; CDR3 protein: CASSQGSGPAYEQYF
D gene: .; V gene: TRBV2; J gene: TRBJ1-1; clone size: .; CDR3 DNA: TGTGCCAGCAACGGGCCGGTAAACACTGAAGCTTTCTTT; CDR3 protein: CASNGPVNTEAFF
D gene: .; V gene: TRBV2; J gene: TRBJ2-2; clone size: .; CDR3 DNA: TGTGCCAGCGTTTGGGACACCGGGGAGCTGTTTTTT; CDR3 protein: CASVWDTGELFF
D gene: .; V gene: TRBV7-8; J gene: TRBJ1-3; clone size: .; CDR3 DNA: TGTGCCAGCAGCCCAAACGCGTATTCTGGAAACACCATATATTTT; CDR3 protein: CASSPNAYSGNTIYF
D gene: .; V gene: TRBV28; J gene: TRBJ2-2; clone size: .; CDR3 DNA: TGTGCCAGCAGTTTGGACGGGAACACCGGGGAGCTGTTTTTT; CDR3 protein: CASSLDGNTGELFF
D gene: .; V gene: TRBV6-5; J gene: TRBJ2-2; clone size: .; CDR3 DNA: TGTGCCAGCAGCCTAGCTAGTTACCACACCGGGGAGCTGTTTTTT; CDR3 protein: CASSLASYHTGELFF
D gene: TRBD1; V gene: TRBV11-2; J gene: TRBJ1-4; clone size: .; CDR3 DNA: TGTGCCAGCAGCTTTGGGACAGGGATTGATGAAAAACTGTTTTTT; CDR3 protein: CASSFGTGIDEKLFF
D gene: .; V gene: TRBV2; J gene: TRBJ2-5; clone size: once; CDR3 DNA: TGTGCCAGCAGTGGGGTCGGGGGGCTGGGAGAGACCCAGTACTTC; CDR3 protein: CASSGVGGLGETQYF
D gene: .; V gene: TRBV5-1; J gene: TRBJ2-7; clone size: .; CDR3 DNA: TGCGCCAGTATGCAGGGCGGCCCCCTCTCCTACGAGCAGTACTTC; CDR3 protein: CASMQGGPLSYEQYF
D gene: .; V gene: TRBV4-2; J gene: TRBJ1-2; clone size: .; CDR3 DNA: TGTGCCAGCAGCCAAGAGGGTAGGGAAGACGATGGCTACACCTTC; CDR3 protein: CASSQEGREDDGYTF
D gene: TRBD1; V gene: TRBV7-2; J gene: TRBJ1-3; clone size: once; CDR3 DNA: TGTGCCAGCAGCTCAGACAGGGTCTCTGGAAACACCATATATTTT; CDR3 protein: CASSSDRVSGNTIYF
D gene: .; V gene: TRBV7-3; J gene: TRBJ1-1; clone size: few; CDR3 DNA: TGTGCCAGCAGCTTAGATACAGGGCTCGGCACTGAAGCTTTCTTT; CDR3 protein: CASSLDTGLGTEAFF
D gene: .; V gene: TRBV29-1; J gene: TRBJ2-2; clone size: .; CDR3 DNA: TGCAGCGTTGGAGGGGGGGCCGACACCGGGGAGCTGTTTTTT; CDR3 protein: CSVGGGADTGELFF